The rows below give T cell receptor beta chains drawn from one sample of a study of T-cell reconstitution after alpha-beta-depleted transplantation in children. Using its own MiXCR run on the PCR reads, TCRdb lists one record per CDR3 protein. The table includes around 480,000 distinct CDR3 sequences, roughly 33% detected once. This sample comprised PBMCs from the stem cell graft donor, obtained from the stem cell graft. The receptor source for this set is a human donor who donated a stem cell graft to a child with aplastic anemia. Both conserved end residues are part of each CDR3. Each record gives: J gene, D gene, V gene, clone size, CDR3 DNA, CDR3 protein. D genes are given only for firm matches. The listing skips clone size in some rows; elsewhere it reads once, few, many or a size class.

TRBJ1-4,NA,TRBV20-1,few,TGCAGTGCTAGAGAGGGCAGGGTACTGTTTTTT,CSAREGRVLFF
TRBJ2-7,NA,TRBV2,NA,TGTGCCAGCAGTGTATCCCCGACAGGTACCTACGAGCAGTACTTC,CASSVSPTGTYEQYF
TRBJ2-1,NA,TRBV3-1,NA,TGTGCCAGCAGCCACCCGGTGGGGGAGCAGTTCTTC,CASSHPVGEQFF
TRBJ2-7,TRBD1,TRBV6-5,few,TGTGCCAGCAGTTACGGTCAGACAGGGGCCTACGAGCAGTACTTC,CASSYGQTGAYEQYF
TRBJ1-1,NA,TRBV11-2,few,TGTGCCAGCAGCTTCACCAGGGCGAACACTGAAGCTTTCTTT,CASSFTRANTEAFF
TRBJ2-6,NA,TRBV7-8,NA,TGTGCCAGCAGCCCGGGAGATAGCTCTGGGGCCAACGTCCTGACTTTC,CASSPGDSSGANVLTF
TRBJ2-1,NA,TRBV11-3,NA,TGTGCCAGCAGCTTAGGCCCGGCGGATGAGCAGTTCTTC,CASSLGPADEQFF
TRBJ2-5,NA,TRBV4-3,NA,TGCGCCAGCAGCCAAGATTTGGGACCCACAGAGACCCAGTACTTC,CASSQDLGPTETQYF
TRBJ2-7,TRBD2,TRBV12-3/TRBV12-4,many,TGTGCCAGCAGTTCCCTAGCGGGAGGGCCTAGCTACGAGCAGTACTTC,CASSSLAGGPSYEQYF
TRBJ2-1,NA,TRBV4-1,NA,TGCGCCAGCAGCCAAGGGTCAGGTGTGGTTTCGGGGGGCAAGTACAATGAGCAGTTCTTC,CASSQGSGVVSGGKYNEQFF
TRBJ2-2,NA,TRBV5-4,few,TGTGCCAGCAGCTTCGGGGTCAGTCCCGGGGAGCTGTTTTTT,CASSFGVSPGELFF
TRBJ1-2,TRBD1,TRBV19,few,TGTGCCAGTAGTATAGGACAGGGGTTTGGCTACACCTTC,CASSIGQGFGYTF
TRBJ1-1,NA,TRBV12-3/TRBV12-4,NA,TGTGCCAGCAGTTTCCAGGGAGGAGCTGAAGCTTTCTTT,CASSFQGGAEAFF
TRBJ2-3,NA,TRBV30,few,TGTGCCTGGAGTACAGATACGCAGTATTTT,CAWSTDTQYF
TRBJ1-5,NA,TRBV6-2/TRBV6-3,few,TGTGCCAGCAGTTCGATAAGGGATCAGCCCCAGCATTTT,CASSSIRDQPQHF
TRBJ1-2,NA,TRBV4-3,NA,TGCGCCAGCAGCCTCAGAGGGGGACATAACTATGGCTACACCTTC,CASSLRGGHNYGYTF
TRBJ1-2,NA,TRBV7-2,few,TGTGCCAGCACCTCCACGAGGACAGCCACGCCAGGCTACACCTTC,CASTSTRTATPGYTF
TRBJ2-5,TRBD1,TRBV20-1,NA,TGCAGTGGGGTGAAAGGGACAGCTCAAGAGACCCAGTACTTC,CSGVKGTAQETQYF
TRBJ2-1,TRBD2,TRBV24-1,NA,TGTGCCACCAGTGATTTAAGCGGGGGGCACAATGAGCAGTTCTTC,CATSDLSGGHNEQFF
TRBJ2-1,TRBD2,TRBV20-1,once,TGCAGTGGCCACCCCCCGGGGGGGTACAATGAGCAGTTCTTC,CSGHPPGGYNEQFF
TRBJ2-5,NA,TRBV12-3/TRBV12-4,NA,TGTGCCAGCAGCTTAGGGGGGCTGGAGACCCAGTACTTC,CASSLGGLETQYF
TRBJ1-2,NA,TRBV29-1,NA,TGCAGTACCCTCCGGGGGACTAACTATGGCTACACCTTC,CSTLRGTNYGYTF
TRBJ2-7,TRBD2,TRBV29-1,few,TGCAGCGTTGCGAGCGGGAGTGGCTCCTACGAGCAGTACTTC,CSVASGSGSYEQYF
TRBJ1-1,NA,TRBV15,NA,TGTGCCACCAGCAGAGGTTTCGGGCGGATGAACACTGAAGCTTTCTTT,CATSRGFGRMNTEAFF
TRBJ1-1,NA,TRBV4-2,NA,TGTGCCAGCAGCCAAAAGGGTGTCGGCACTGAAGCTTTCTTT,CASSQKGVGTEAFF
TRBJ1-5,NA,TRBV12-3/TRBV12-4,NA,TGTGCCAGCAGTGGACAGCTCAATCAGCCCCAGCATTTT,CASSGQLNQPQHF
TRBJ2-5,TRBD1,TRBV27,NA,TGTGCCAGCAGTTTCCAGGGGGCGCGACAGACCCAGTACTTC,CASSFQGARQTQYF
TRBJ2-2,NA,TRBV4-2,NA,TGTGCCAGCAGCCGGTCATTCCAGGGGACCGGGGAGCTGTTTTTT,CASSRSFQGTGELFF
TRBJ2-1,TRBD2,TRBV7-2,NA,TGTGCCAGCAGCTTGGATAGCGGGCCGGGTGAGCAGTTCTTC,CASSLDSGPGEQFF
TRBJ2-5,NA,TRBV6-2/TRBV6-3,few,TGTGCCAGCAGTTACCCACTTAAGACCCAGTACTTC,CASSYPLKTQYF
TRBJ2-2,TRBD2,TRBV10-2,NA,TGCGCCAGCAGAACTAGCGGGAGGACCACCGGGGAGCTGTTTTTT,CASRTSGRTTGELFF
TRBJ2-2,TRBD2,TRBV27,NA,TGTGCCAGCAGTTTATTAGGACTAGCGGGAGGGGGGAACACCGGGGAGCTGTTTTTT,CASSLLGLAGGGNTGELFF
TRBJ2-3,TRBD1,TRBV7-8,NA,TGTGCCAGCAGCTTAGCGGTCATTGGGACAGGGGTTAAGACAGATACGCAGTATTTT,CASSLAVIGTGVKTDTQYF
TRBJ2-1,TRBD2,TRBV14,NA,TGTGCCAGCAGCCAAGGGACTAGCGGGAGGCGGAGTGAGCAGTTCTTC,CASSQGTSGRRSEQFF
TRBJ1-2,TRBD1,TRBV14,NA,TGTGCCAGCAGCCCACAGGGGGTCCGTGGCTACACCTTC,CASSPQGVRGYTF
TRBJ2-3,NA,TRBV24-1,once,TGTGCCACCAGTGAGCCCGGTTTAGGGCTTGGAGATACGCAGTATTTT,CATSEPGLGLGDTQYF
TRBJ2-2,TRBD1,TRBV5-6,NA,TGTGCCAGCAGCTTGGGACAGGGGGTCTCCGGGGAGCTGTTTTTT,CASSLGQGVSGELFF
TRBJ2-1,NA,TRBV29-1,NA,TGCAGCGTTGAGACCGGCGAAGACAATGAGCAGTTCTTC,CSVETGEDNEQFF
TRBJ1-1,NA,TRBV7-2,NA,TGTGCCAGCAGCCGAATGGGGAAGGGTACTGAAGCTTTCTTT,CASSRMGKGTEAFF
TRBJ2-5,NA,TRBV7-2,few,TGTGCCAGCAGCTTAAACCGGCACCAAGAGACCCAGTACTTC,CASSLNRHQETQYF
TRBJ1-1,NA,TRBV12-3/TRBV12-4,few,TGTGCCAGCAGTTTATCGGGAGGGCTCTTTGAAGCTTTCTTT,CASSLSGGLFEAFF
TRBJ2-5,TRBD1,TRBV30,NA,TGTGCCCAAAACAGGGGGCAGGAGACCCAGTACTTC,CAQNRGQETQYF
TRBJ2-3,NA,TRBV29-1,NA,TGCAGCGTGGGTATGGGTACAGATACGCAGTATTTT,CSVGMGTDTQYF